This T cell receptor beta chain was identified in a study of blood T cells in healthy people across ages (dated by TCRdb to the mid-2010s). Regarding the complete study: In model experiments, template switching captured roughly one uniquely barcoded TCR beta cDNA molecule for every two T cells. The donors were split into four age groups: young (average 16 years), middle-aged (roughly 39), aged (about 56) and long-lived (roughly 88). Using the same blood draw, the study looked at two additional independent replicas of 1 million unique cDNA reads for two donors, one aged 18 to 30 and the other aged 80 or older. To avoid experimental bias, donors of different ages were spread randomly across the sequencing lanes. To track age-related changes in TCR beta repertoire diversity, the study relied on deep sequencing normalized with unique cDNA molecular identifiers. Here is what the overall study found, with its caveats: The percentage of naive T cells measured by flow cytometry correlated strongly with observed TCR beta diversity. Estimates of total diversity based on one million sequenced T cells were regarded as lower bounds and as underestimates. Because the CMV infection status of the donors was unknown, age-related changes in expanded clonotypes may potentially have been confounded. Compared with the aged group, the long-lived group had more naive CD4+ T cells, fewer expanded clones and increased TCR diversity, suggesting age selection. As age increased, observed TCR beta diversity per million T cells dropped in a roughly linear way, and a significant reduction was already evident by age about 36. Since profiling was done on bulk unsorted PBMCs, naive and antigen-experienced compartments could not be conclusively compared.

The cysteine opens and the phenylalanine closes a CDR3 of 12 amino acids. CDR3 DNA only is kept here, 36 bases in frame from base 1. V has 2 bases trimmed and J has 8 bases trimmed; junction bases matching no gene number 4. Sequences DFQATT (CDR1) and SNEGSKA (CDR2) are obtained from the germline V gene (reference sequence). The roughly 42 donors, aged about 6 to 100 years, were systemically healthy Caucasian individuals from Russia. Around 9.7 milliliters of peripheral blood were collected from each donor into EDTA-treated Vacutainer tubes. Ficoll-Paque density-gradient centrifugation was used to isolate PBMCs, with at least 7 million obtained per sample. Trizol reagent was used to extract total RNA from PBMCs, with at least 5 micrograms per sample. The percentages of naive CD45RAhigh/CD27high T cells were determined by flow cytometry on a PBMC aliquot from every donor. Libraries came from 5' RACE. The sequencing machine was an Illumina HiSeq 2500. A second PCR of about 6 to 11 cycles was performed with a sample-barcoded 5' primer and a J-beta primer mix. Each TCR beta cDNA molecule received a unique molecular identifier from a template-switch 5' adaptor carrying 12 random nucleotides. At least 3 million CDR3-containing paired-end reads were obtained from each sample. First-strand cDNA was synthesized from all RNA with the Mint cDNA synthesis kit, primed by a TRBC-specific oligonucleotide. Following uracil-DNA glycosylase treatment, a first 18-cycle PCR with universal primers M1SS and BC2_uni_R was performed on all cDNA. Processing in the source paper ran as follows. For normalization, 1 million high-quality reads were randomly selected from each sample, with every read carrying a distinct molecular identifier. Reads sharing molecular identifiers were discarded rather than binned into consensus sequences. MiTCR, set to a Q25 quality threshold and the strictest error-elimination algorithm, was used for CDR3 identification, clonotype clustering and error correction. Lower-bound total TCR beta diversity was estimated with a nonparametric unseen species model using Euler transformation. Using fastp trimming at Q25 and MiXCR clonotype assembly, TCRdb reanalyzed the public sequencing data and kept in-frame beta chains. Duplicate CDR3 protein sequences are folded into a single record with the most common DNA and genes. These V and J calls derive from TCRdb rather than the authors' analysis. For this sample there are nearly 1 million distinct CDR3 sequences; just over 50% appear just once. The ten largest clones capture 20% to 25% of the sample.

About this clonotype: Its antigen is not yet known. Per-base qualities were not stored, and no clone one base away is much larger.

Sample: blood. Here the chain combines TRBV20-1 and TRBJ1-1; 8 middle bases align to TRBD1. The source of this sequence is a woman aged 60-75 years in good health. The DNA is as follows: TGCAGTGCTAGACCTAGACAGGGGGAAGCTTTCTTT. Its amino acids are CSARPRQGEAFF.